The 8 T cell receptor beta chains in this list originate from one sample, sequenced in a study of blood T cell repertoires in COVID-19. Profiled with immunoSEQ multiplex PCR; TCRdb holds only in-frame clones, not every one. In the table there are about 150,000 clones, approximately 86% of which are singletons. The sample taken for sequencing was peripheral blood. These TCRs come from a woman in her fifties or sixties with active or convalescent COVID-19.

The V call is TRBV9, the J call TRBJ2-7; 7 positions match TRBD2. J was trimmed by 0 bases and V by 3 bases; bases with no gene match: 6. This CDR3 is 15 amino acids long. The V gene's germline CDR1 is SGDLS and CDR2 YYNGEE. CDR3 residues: CASSGTSADSYEQYF. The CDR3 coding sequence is TGTGCCAGCAGCGGCACTAGCGCCGACTCCTACGAGCAGTACTTC.

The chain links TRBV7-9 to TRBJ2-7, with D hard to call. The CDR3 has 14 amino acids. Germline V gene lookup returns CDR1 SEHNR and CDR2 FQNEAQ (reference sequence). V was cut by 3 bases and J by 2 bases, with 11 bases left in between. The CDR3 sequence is CASSFRGSPYEQYF. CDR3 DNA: TGTGCCAGCAGCTTCCGCGGATCCCCCTACGAGCAGTACTTC. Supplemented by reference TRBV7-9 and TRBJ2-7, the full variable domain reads DTGVSQNPRHKITKRGQNVTFRCDPISEHNRLYWYRQTLGQGPEFLTYFQNEAQLEKSRLLSDRFSAERPKGSFSTLEIQRTEQGDSAMYLCASSFRGSPYEQYFGPGTRLTVT.

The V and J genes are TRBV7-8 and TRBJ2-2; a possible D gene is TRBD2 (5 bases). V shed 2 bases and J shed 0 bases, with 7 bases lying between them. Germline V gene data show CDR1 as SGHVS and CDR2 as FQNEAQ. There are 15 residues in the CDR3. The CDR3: CASSLMEANTGELFF. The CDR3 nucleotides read TGTGCCAGCAGCTTAATGGAGGCGAACACCGGGGAGCTGTTTTTT. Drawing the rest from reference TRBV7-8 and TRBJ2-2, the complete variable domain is GAGVSQSPRYKVAKRGQDVALRCDPISGHVSLFWYQQALGQGPEFLTYFQNEAQLDKSGLPSDRFFAERPEGSVSTLKIQRTQQEDSAVYLCASSLMEANTGELFFGEGSRLTVL.

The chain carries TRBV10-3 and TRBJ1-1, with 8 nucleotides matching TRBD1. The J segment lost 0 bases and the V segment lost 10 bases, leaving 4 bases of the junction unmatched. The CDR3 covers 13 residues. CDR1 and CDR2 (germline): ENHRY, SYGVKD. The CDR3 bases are TGTGCCAGCATGACAGGGGTGAACACTGAAGCTTTCTTT. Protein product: CASMTGVNTEAFF.

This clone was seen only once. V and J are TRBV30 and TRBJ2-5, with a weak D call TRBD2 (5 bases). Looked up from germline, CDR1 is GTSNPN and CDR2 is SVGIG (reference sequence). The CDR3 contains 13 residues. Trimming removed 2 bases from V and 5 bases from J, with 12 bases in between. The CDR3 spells CAWSLRAPETQYF. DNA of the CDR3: TGTGCCTGGAGTTTGAGGGCCCCGGAGACCCAGTACTTC. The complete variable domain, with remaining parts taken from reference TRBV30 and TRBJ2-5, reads SQTIHQWPATLVQPVGSPLSLECTVEGTSNPNLYWYRQAAGRGLQLLFYSVGIGQISSEVPQNLSASRPQDRQFILSSKKLLLSDSGFYLCAWSLRAPETQYFGPGTRLLVL.

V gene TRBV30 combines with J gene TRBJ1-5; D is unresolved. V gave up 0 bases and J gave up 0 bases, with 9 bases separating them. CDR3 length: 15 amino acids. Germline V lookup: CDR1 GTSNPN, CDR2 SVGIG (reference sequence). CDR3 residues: CAWSVRGYSNQPQHF. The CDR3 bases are TGTGCCTGGAGTGTAAGAGGGTATAGCAATCAGCCCCAGCATTTT.

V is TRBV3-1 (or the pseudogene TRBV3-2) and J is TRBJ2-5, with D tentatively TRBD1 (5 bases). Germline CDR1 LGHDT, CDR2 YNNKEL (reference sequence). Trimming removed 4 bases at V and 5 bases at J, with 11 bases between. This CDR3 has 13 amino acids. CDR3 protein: CASSRGTWETQYF. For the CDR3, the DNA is TGTGCCAGCAGCCGGGGCACCTGGGAGACCCAGTACTTC.

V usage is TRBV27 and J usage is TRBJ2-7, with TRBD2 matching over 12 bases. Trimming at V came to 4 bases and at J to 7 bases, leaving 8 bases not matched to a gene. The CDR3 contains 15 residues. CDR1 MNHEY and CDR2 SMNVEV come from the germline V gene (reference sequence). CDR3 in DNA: TGTGCCAGCAGTTCATGGACTAGCGGGGTAAGGGAGCAGTACTTC. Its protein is CASSSWTSGVREQYF.